The 11 T cell receptor beta chains in this list originate from one sample, sequenced in a study of cytomegalovirus exposure and HLA in healthy donors. PCR employed 60 Vbeta and 13 Jbeta primers. Profiling relied on immunoSEQ multiplex PCR, and the TCRdb table lists in-frame clones only, not all of them. Of around 150,000 clones in the sample, roughly 76% were seen once. The sequenced sample consisted of PBMCs. The receptors here all came from a human donor in good health.

Turning to this clone: The sample carries other DNA sequences with the same CDR3. The chain links TRBV5-4 to TRBJ2-3; the match to TRBD1 covers 8 bases. V was clipped by 4 bases and J by 0 bases; unmatched bases: 4. The CDR3 runs 15 residues. Germline V gene lookup returns CDR1 SGHNT and CDR2 YYREEE (reference sequence). CDR3 in amino acids: CASSLQGASTDTQYF. CDR3 in DNA: TGTGCCAGCAGCCTGCAGGGGGCCAGCACAGATACGCAGTATTTT.

This chain connects TRBV9 to TRBJ2-3; 7 nucleotides match TRBD1. Trimming removed 1 base from V and 0 bases from J; junction bases left unmatched: 5. Per the germline V gene, CDR1 is SGDLS and CDR2 is YYNGEE. The CDR3 contains 16 residues. Written as DNA, the CDR3 is TGTGCCAGCAGCGTATACCTGGGACAGAGCACAGATACGCAGTATTTT. This codes for CASSVYLGQSTDTQYF.

The V and J genes are TRBV5-5 and TRBJ1-1; 7 bases line up with TRBD1. Germline CDR1 SGHKS, CDR2 YYEKEE (reference sequence). V was pared by 4 bases and J by 3 bases, with 9 bases of the junction left unmatched. This CDR3 spans 15 amino acids. The DNA of the CDR3 is TGTGCCAGCAGCCTTACGGGACAGTATGACACTGAAGCTTTCTTT. Protein sequence: CASSLTGQYDTEAFF.

This chain connects TRBV5-6 to TRBJ2-6; D is ambiguous. Trimming removed 2 bases from V and 0 bases from J, with 9 bases in between. The length of the CDR3 is 16 residues. Germline assignment: CDR1 SGHDT and CDR2 YYEEEE. DNA for the CDR3: TGTGCCAGCAGCTTTCAGGCTTACTCTGGGGCCAACGTCCTGACTTTC. It translates to CASSFQAYSGANVLTF.

This clone was recorded a few times. This chain links TRBV6-1 with TRBJ1-1; 7 bases agree with TRBD1. J gave up 4 bases and V 5 bases, and 4 bases lay outside the gene matches. The CDR3 has 13 residues. Germline V gene sequence: CDR1 MNHNS, CDR2 SASEGT. The CDR3 here is CASSPDRATEAFF. The CDR3 nucleotides are TGTGCCAGCAGTCCAGACAGGGCCACTGAAGCTTTCTTT.

V is TRBV2 and J is TRBJ1-1; D possibly corresponds to TRBD1 (6 bases). This CDR3 region has 13 residues. Germline CDR1 SNHLY, CDR2 FYNNEI. V was pared by 7 bases and J by 11 bases, with 20 bases between. The CDR3 nucleotides read TGTGCCAGCACTCTCACAGGGTTGAGCTGGGCTTTCTTT. Amino acids: CASTLTGLSWAFF.

This chain joins TRBV4-1 and TRBJ2-7; 9 nucleotides line up with TRBD2. The trim removed 1 base at V and 3 bases at J, leaving 7 bases unmatched. From germline, CDR1 is MGHRA and CDR2 YSYEKL. CDR3 length: 16 amino acids. The CDR3 here is CASSQVPAGGLYEQYF. In DNA, the CDR3 is TGCGCCAGCAGCCAAGTTCCAGCGGGGGGCCTCTACGAGCAGTACTTC.

V gene TRBV30 combines with J gene TRBJ1-2; D unresolved. The V gene lost 3 bases and the J gene lost 2 bases, with 10 bases spanning the gap. Germline values: CDR1 GTSNPN, CDR2 SVGIG (reference sequence). This CDR3 spans 13 amino acids. The CDR3 protein is CAWRGSPNYGYTF. The DNA of the CDR3 is TGTGCCTGGAGGGGGAGCCCGAACTATGGCTACACCTTC. The whole variable domain, filled in from reference TRBV30 and TRBJ1-2, reads SQTIHQWPATLVQPVGSPLSLECTVEGTSNPNLYWYRQAAGRGLQLLFYSVGIGQISSEVPQNLSASRPQDRQFILSSKKLLLSDSGFYLCAWRGSPNYGYTFGSGTRLTVV.

This clone was seen a handful of times. This chain connects TRBV27 to TRBJ2-1, with D tentatively TRBD2 (6 bases). The germline V gene has CDR1 MNHEY and CDR2 SMNVEV (reference sequence). Trimming left V 8 bases short and J 5 bases short, with 10 bases between. This CDR3 is built from 12 residues. CDR3 nucleotides: TGTGCCAGCGAGACTAGGCACAATGAGCAGTTCTTC. The encoded protein is CASETRHNEQFF.

The chain is built from TRBV27 and TRBJ2-2; D not certain. Germline CDR1 MNHEY, CDR2 SMNVEV (reference sequence). The CDR3 extends over 13 amino acids. V was cut by 5 bases and J by 1 base, with 5 bases left in between. CDR3 nucleotide sequence: TGTGCCAGCAGTGAGAGGAACACCGGGGAGCTGTTTTTT. Residues: CASSERNTGELFF.

In DNA form, the CDR3 reads TGTGCCAGTAGTCCCGGGACAGATTATGGCTACACCTTC. Encoded protein: CASSPGTDYGYTF. The chain is built from TRBV19 and TRBJ1-2; 7 bases fit TRBD1. The ends lost 5 bases at V and 5 bases at J; junction bases unmatched: 5. Germline-derived CDR1 and CDR2 are LNHDA and SQIVND (reference sequence). CDR3 size: 13 residues.